Listed below are T cell receptor beta chains from one sample, sequenced in a study of shared T cell receptors in the human thymus. The protocol was immunoSEQ multiplex PCR, while the TCRdb copy is restricted to in-frame clones and leaves out a portion. Of hundreds of thousands of clones listed, around 95% were seen once; the top ten hold roughly 0.02%. The sample comprised thymocytes. These receptors were taken from a human donor. Both conserved end residues are part of each CDR3. The D gene is left open where the match is weak.

J gene: TRBJ1-1
D gene: -
V gene: TRBV7-9
CDR3 protein: CASSKSGQPLNTEAFF

J gene: TRBJ2-7
D gene: TRBD2
V gene: TRBV7-9
CDR3 protein: CASSLEEGRHGGYEQYF

J gene: TRBJ2-1
D gene: -
V gene: TRBV27
CDR3 protein: CASSPHPGAPYNEQFF

J gene: TRBJ2-3
D gene: TRBD2
V gene: TRBV2
CDR3 protein: CASSEIAGSSTDTQYF

J gene: TRBJ1-2
D gene: -
V gene: TRBV30
CDR3 protein: CAWSVRLPGMRGYTF

J gene: TRBJ2-7
D gene: TRBD2
V gene: TRBV27
CDR3 protein: CASSLSGGGLADRLSYEQYF

J gene: TRBJ1-5
D gene: TRBD1
V gene: TRBV6-1
CDR3 protein: CASSDIPGQGEYSNQPQHF

J gene: TRBJ2-7
D gene: TRBD2
V gene: TRBV14
CDR3 protein: CASSQGLAGSYEQYF

J gene: TRBJ1-5
D gene: TRBD1
V gene: TRBV19
CDR3 protein: CASSIPGTGHQPQHF

J gene: TRBJ2-2
D gene: -
V gene: TRBV18
CDR3 protein: CASSPLSQAATGELFF

J gene: TRBJ2-1
D gene: TRBD2
V gene: TRBV28
CDR3 protein: CASSSGLGAYNEQFF

J gene: TRBJ1-5
D gene: TRBD1
V gene: TRBV6-6
CDR3 protein: CATSDRDSNQPQHF

J gene: TRBJ1-2
D gene: -
V gene: TRBV4-1
CDR3 protein: CASSQDQGLSNYGYTF

J gene: TRBJ1-2
D gene: -
V gene: TRBV14
CDR3 protein: CASSPGHPLYGYTF

J gene: TRBJ1-2
D gene: -
V gene: TRBV5-4
CDR3 protein: CASSGRGSNYGYTF